The entry below gives a single T cell receptor (beta chain) sequence along with its context. Trimming cost V 3 bases and J 0 bases, with 18 bases left between them. This CDR3 is built from 18 residues. Germline assignment: CDR1 KGHSH and CDR2 LQKENI. This sample was included in a study of blood T cell repertoires in COVID-19. Study context: COVID-19 samples from acute and convalescent phases originated in the United States, Italy and Spain. The analysed material was cDNA or gDNA that came from T cells, B-cell-depleted T cells, or PBMCs.

Original handling: Researchers report that nucleated cell counts were estimated from reference gene primer amplification. The method was immunoSEQ multiplex PCR; TCRdb's version includes in-frame clones alone and lacks a portion of them. That table is the source of V, J and clone size, and D and trimming were worked out from the DNA. The sample lists roughly 40,000 clones; around 87% were seen once. The chain carries TRBV18 and TRBJ1-3; TRBD1 might be the D (6 bases). The sequenced sample was peripheral blood. The receptor was isolated from a man in his thirties or forties with active or convalescent COVID-19. The CDR3 reads CASSPLSVTGRSGNTIYF. The CDR3 region has the DNA TGTGCCAGCTCACCGCTCTCAGTGACAGGCCGCTCTGGAAACACCATATATTTT.